This T cell receptor (beta chain) was profiled in a study of regulatory T cells in long-lasting Graves disease. In this sample, this clonotype turned up a few times. Regarding time point: newly diagnosed GD, antithyroid drugs for less than 3 months. From PBMCs, RNA was extracted and then used to make the TCR library. V shed 1 base, J shed 0 bases, and the junction held 10 bases outside the gene matches. The CDR3 totals 19 residues. According to the study, TCR beta libraries were built with iRepertoire HTBI primers and CDR3-region Arm-PCR. Via MiXCR, TCRdb re-called the multiplex PCR reads, giving one row per CDR3 protein. Here the sample spans more than 450,000 distinct CDR3 sequences, about 12% being singletons. The data also belong to a second study, concerning T cells in Graves' hyperthyroidism and ophthalmopathy.

The receptor was derived from a woman aged 25-40 years with Graves disease. The sample was peripheral blood mononuclear cells (PBMCs), taken at new diagnosis, from a patient treated with antithyroid drugs. The gene calls are TRBV12-3 or TRBV12-4 and TRBJ2-1; 9 bases match TRBD2. The CDR3 sequence is CASSLEVAGDLSSYNEQFF. The CDR3 DNA is TGTGCCAGCAGTTTAGAGGTAGCGGGGGATCTAAGCTCCTACAATGAGCAGTTCTTC.